This is a list of T cell receptor beta chains from one sample in a study of metastatic and nonmetastatic thyroid tumors. TCRdb re-clonotyped the PCR reads through MiXCR. The sample holds just under 20,000 clones, 22% seen once. The specimen was tumor tissue. These receptors were taken from a male donor with papillary thyroid cancer or a benign thyroid nodule (not recorded which). Some clones in this sample may be carry-over from other donors' samples. The CDR3 runs from the conserved cysteine through the conserved F or W. The D gene is left open where the match is weak. A row's size may be missing; if present it is once, few, many or a size class.

v_call: TRBV30; clone_size: .; j_call: TRBJ2-1; d_call: TRBD1; cdr3_aa: CAWSGEVQGAPNEQFF; cdr3_nt: TGTGCCTGGAGTGGGGAGGTCCAGGGGGCTCCCAATGAGCAGTTCTTC
v_call: TRBV10-3; clone_size: .; j_call: TRBJ2-1; d_call: TRBD2; cdr3_aa: CAISQPGLAVQNEQFF; cdr3_nt: TGTGCTATCAGTCAACCGGGACTAGCGGTACAAAATGAGCAGTTCTTC
v_call: TRBV5-1; clone_size: once; j_call: TRBJ2-1; d_call: .; cdr3_aa: CASILWGNEQFF; cdr3_nt: TGCGCCAGCATTTTGTGGGGCAATGAGCAGTTCTTC
v_call: TRBV7-2; clone_size: many; j_call: TRBJ2-3; d_call: .; cdr3_aa: CASSRQLSPENTQYF; cdr3_nt: TGTGCCAGCAGCCGACAGCTGTCTCCGGAGAATACGCAGTATTTT
v_call: TRBV5-1; clone_size: .; j_call: TRBJ1-1; d_call: .; cdr3_aa: CASSQDKTEAFF; cdr3_nt: TGCGCCAGCAGCCAGGACAAGACTGAAGCTTTCTTT
v_call: TRBV11-2; clone_size: many; j_call: TRBJ2-2; d_call: .; cdr3_aa: CASSSWSGTGELFF; cdr3_nt: TGTGCCAGCAGCTCATGGTCGGGGACCGGGGAGCTGTTTTTT
v_call: TRBV12-3/TRBV12-4; clone_size: once; j_call: TRBJ1-2; d_call: TRBD1; cdr3_aa: CASSLPATGPSRTF; cdr3_nt: TGTGCCAGCAGTTTACCTGCGACAGGGCCAAGTCGCACCTTC
v_call: TRBV4-1; clone_size: many; j_call: TRBJ1-2; d_call: TRBD1; cdr3_aa: CASSQDWTGSFYGYTF; cdr3_nt: TGCGCCAGCAGCCAAGATTGGACAGGGTCCTTTTATGGCTACACCTTC
v_call: TRBV11-2; clone_size: medium-sized; j_call: TRBJ1-4; d_call: .; cdr3_aa: CASSQDPDRNEKLFF; cdr3_nt: TGTGCCAGCAGCCAGGACCCGGACCGTAATGAAAAACTGTTTTTT
v_call: TRBV6-1; clone_size: medium-sized; j_call: TRBJ1-1; d_call: .; cdr3_aa: CASSEAGGLREAFF; cdr3_nt: TGTGCCAGCAGTGAAGCTGGGGGTTTGAGGGAAGCTTTCTTT
v_call: TRBV7-9; clone_size: .; j_call: TRBJ2-3; d_call: .; cdr3_aa: CGSSSSWITDTLSF; cdr3_nt: TGTGGCAGCAGCTCTAGCTGGATCACAGATACGCTGTCTTTT
v_call: TRBV19; clone_size: many; j_call: TRBJ2-3; d_call: TRBD1; cdr3_aa: CASTYRDRGRDTQYF; cdr3_nt: TGTGCCAGTACCTACCGGGACAGGGGCAGAGATACGCAGTATTTT
v_call: TRBV11-1; clone_size: many; j_call: TRBJ1-6; d_call: TRBD1; cdr3_aa: CASSPPAGGQGAFALHF; cdr3_nt: TGTGCCAGCAGCCCACCCGCCGGGGGACAGGGGGCGTTTGCCCTCCACTTT
v_call: TRBV28; clone_size: .; j_call: TRBJ1-4; d_call: .; cdr3_aa: CASSLEQSTNEKLFF; cdr3_nt: TGTGCCAGCAGTTTAGAACAGTCAACTAATGAAAAACTGTTTTTT
v_call: TRBV20-1; clone_size: many; j_call: TRBJ2-7; d_call: TRBD2; cdr3_aa: CSASSGLENSYEQYF; cdr3_nt: TGCAGTGCTAGCAGCGGACTAGAGAACTCCTACGAGCAGTACTTC
v_call: TRBV6-1; clone_size: few; j_call: TRBJ2-1; d_call: TRBD2; cdr3_aa: CASSGTSGPFLRGNEQFF; cdr3_nt: TGTGCCAGCAGTGGGACTAGCGGGCCTTTCCTCCGTGGAAATGAGCAGTTCTTC
v_call: TRBV12-3/TRBV12-4; clone_size: few; j_call: TRBJ2-2; d_call: .; cdr3_aa: CASSGTRTGELFF; cdr3_nt: TGTGCCAGCAGTGGGACACGAACCGGGGAGCTGTTTTTT
v_call: TRBV14; clone_size: many; j_call: TRBJ1-2; d_call: .; cdr3_aa: CASSQVDSGYGYTF; cdr3_nt: TGTGCCAGCAGCCAAGTGGACAGTGGGTATGGCTACACCTTC
v_call: TRBV5-1; clone_size: .; j_call: TRBJ2-3; d_call: TRBD2; cdr3_aa: CASSGGISGPTDTQYF; cdr3_nt: TGTGCCAGCAGCGGGGGGATTAGCGGGCCCACAGATACGCAGTATTTT
v_call: TRBV28; clone_size: many; j_call: TRBJ2-5; d_call: .; cdr3_aa: CASSGGQNQETQYF; cdr3_nt: TGTGCCAGCAGCGGCGGACAGAACCAAGAGACCCAGTACTTC
v_call: TRBV15; clone_size: many; j_call: TRBJ2-3; d_call: .; cdr3_aa: CATSREDGGGTDTQYF; cdr3_nt: TGTGCCACCAGCAGAGAAGACGGGGGTGGCACAGATACGCAGTATTTT
v_call: TRBV27; clone_size: few; j_call: TRBJ1-5; d_call: .; cdr3_aa: CASSLSKRPHQPQDF; cdr3_nt: TGTGCCAGCAGTTTATCGAAGCGCCCCCATCAGCCCCAGGATTTT
v_call: TRBV28; clone_size: many; j_call: TRBJ1-2; d_call: .; cdr3_aa: CASQGYSANYGYTF; cdr3_nt: TGTGCCAGCCAAGGCTATTCGGCTAACTATGGCTACACCTTC
v_call: TRBV12-3/TRBV12-4; clone_size: many; j_call: TRBJ2-2; d_call: TRBD2; cdr3_aa: CASILAGATGELFF; cdr3_nt: TGTGCCAGCATCCTAGCGGGAGCTACCGGGGAGCTGTTTTTT
v_call: TRBV18; clone_size: many; j_call: TRBJ2-1; d_call: TRBD1; cdr3_aa: CASSPPGTGGFYEQFF; cdr3_nt: TGTGCCAGCTCACCTCCCGGGACAGGGGGCTTCTATGAGCAGTTCTTC
v_call: TRBV5-1; clone_size: many; j_call: TRBJ2-5; d_call: TRBD2; cdr3_aa: CASRISGSSQETQYF; cdr3_nt: TGCGCCAGCAGGATCAGCGGGAGTAGCCAAGAGACCCAGTACTTC
v_call: TRBV4-2; clone_size: .; j_call: TRBJ1-5; d_call: .; cdr3_aa: CASSRDVQLTQPQHF; cdr3_nt: TGTGCCAGCAGCCGGGATGTACAGCTGACTCAGCCCCAGCATTTT
v_call: TRBV12-3/TRBV12-4; clone_size: many; j_call: TRBJ1-3; d_call: .; cdr3_aa: CASSYTGTGNTIYF; cdr3_nt: TGTGCCAGCAGTTACACAGGGACTGGAAACACCATATATTTT
v_call: TRBV7-3; clone_size: many; j_call: TRBJ2-1; d_call: .; cdr3_aa: CASSWGGSQYNEQFF; cdr3_nt: TGTGCCAGCAGCTGGGGGGGCAGTCAATACAATGAGCAGTTCTTC
v_call: TRBV24-1; clone_size: many; j_call: TRBJ2-1; d_call: TRBD1; cdr3_aa: CATSDLGTGKQFF; cdr3_nt: TGTGCCACCAGTGATTTGGGGACAGGGAAGCAGTTCTTC
v_call: TRBV6-2/TRBV6-3; clone_size: few; j_call: TRBJ2-7; d_call: TRBD1; cdr3_aa: CASSYGTGEFYEQYF; cdr3_nt: TGTGCCAGTAGTTACGGGACAGGGGAATTCTACGAGCAGTACTTC
v_call: TRBV5-1; clone_size: many; j_call: TRBJ1-4; d_call: .; cdr3_aa: CASREERFNEKLFF; cdr3_nt: TGCGCCAGCAGGGAAGAGCGGTTTAATGAAAAACTGTTTTTT
v_call: TRBV27; clone_size: .; j_call: TRBJ2-2; d_call: .; cdr3_aa: CASSLSGAYGELFF; cdr3_nt: TGTGCCAGCAGTTTATCTGGTGCGTACGGGGAGCTGTTTTTT
v_call: TRBV7-9; clone_size: once; j_call: TRBJ1-2; d_call: .; cdr3_aa: CASSLASSNYGYTF; cdr3_nt: TGTGCCAGCAGCTTAGCTAGCAGTAACTATGGCTACACCTTC
v_call: TRBV20-1; clone_size: many; j_call: TRBJ2-1; d_call: TRBD2; cdr3_aa: CSGQSGRNNEQFF; cdr3_nt: TGCAGTGGTCAAAGCGGGAGAAACAATGAGCAGTTCTTC
v_call: TRBV20-1; clone_size: .; j_call: TRBJ2-1; d_call: TRBD2; cdr3_aa: CSVIATGTSGHHNEQFF; cdr3_nt: TGCAGTGTTATAGCCACCGGGACTAGCGGGCACCACAATGAGCAGTTCTTC
v_call: TRBV5-1; clone_size: many; j_call: TRBJ1-5; d_call: .; cdr3_aa: CASSLLGIDSNQPQHF; cdr3_nt: TGCGCCAGCAGCTTGTTAGGGATTGATAGCAATCAGCCCCAGCATTTT
v_call: TRBV12-3/TRBV12-4; clone_size: many; j_call: TRBJ2-4; d_call: TRBD2; cdr3_aa: CASSLVPSASGKYIQYF; cdr3_nt: TGTGCCAGCAGTTTAGTCCCATCGGCTAGCGGGAAATACATTCAGTACTTC
v_call: TRBV4-1; clone_size: many; j_call: TRBJ2-1; d_call: TRBD1; cdr3_aa: CASSQVLAPVAGGFDEQFF; cdr3_nt: TGCGCCAGCAGCCAAGTATTAGCTCCGGTGGCAGGGGGCTTCGATGAGCAGTTCTTC
v_call: TRBV7-2; clone_size: many; j_call: TRBJ2-4; d_call: TRBD1; cdr3_aa: CASSYQGGGGWANIQYF; cdr3_nt: TGTGCCAGCAGCTACCAAGGGGGCGGCGGGTGGGCAAACATTCAGTACTTC
v_call: TRBV7-9; clone_size: many; j_call: TRBJ2-2; d_call: .; cdr3_aa: CASEGGPNTGELFF; cdr3_nt: TGTGCCAGCGAAGGGGGTCCTAACACCGGGGAGCTGTTTTTT
v_call: TRBV20-1; clone_size: many; j_call: TRBJ2-3; d_call: TRBD2; cdr3_aa: CSARENSGSARVTQYF; cdr3_nt: TGCAGTGCTAGAGAAAATAGCGGGAGTGCAAGGGTTACGCAGTATTTT
v_call: TRBV5-6; clone_size: many; j_call: TRBJ2-7; d_call: TRBD1; cdr3_aa: CASSLFGQGVYEQYF; cdr3_nt: TGTGCCAGCAGCTTATTCGGGCAGGGGGTCTACGAGCAGTACTTC
v_call: TRBV6-1; clone_size: many; j_call: TRBJ1-2; d_call: .; cdr3_aa: CASRGSSRGYTF; cdr3_nt: TGTGCCAGCAGGGGCAGCTCCCGGGGCTACACCTTC
v_call: TRBV6-5; clone_size: many; j_call: TRBJ1-2; d_call: .; cdr3_aa: CASSYAGHPWSYTF; cdr3_nt: TGTGCCAGCAGTTACGCGGGACACCCTTGGAGCTACACCTTC
v_call: TRBV20-1; clone_size: medium-sized; j_call: TRBJ2-4; d_call: TRBD2; cdr3_aa: CSAHGTSGSGAKNIQYF; cdr3_nt: TGCAGTGCTCACGGGACTAGCGGGAGTGGAGCCAAAAACATTCAGTACTTC
v_call: TRBV6-4; clone_size: many; j_call: TRBJ2-3; d_call: .; cdr3_aa: CASSGRGSEGDTQYF; cdr3_nt: TGTGCCAGCAGTGGCCGGGGCAGTGAGGGGGATACGCAGTATTTT
v_call: TRBV18; clone_size: many; j_call: TRBJ2-3; d_call: TRBD2; cdr3_aa: CASSFLAGGPRDTDTQYF; cdr3_nt: TGTGCCAGCTCGTTCCTAGCGGGAGGGCCGAGGGACACAGATACGCAGTATTTT
v_call: TRBV19; clone_size: medium-sized; j_call: TRBJ1-6; d_call: TRBD1; cdr3_aa: CASSDRDRGLSPLHF; cdr3_nt: TGTGCCAGTAGTGACCGGGACAGGGGGCTCTCACCCCTCCACTTT
v_call: TRBV6-1; clone_size: .; j_call: TRBJ2-1; d_call: .; cdr3_aa: CASSEGSYVQFF; cdr3_nt: TGTGCGAGCAGTGAAGGCTCCTACGTGCAGTTCTTC
v_call: TRBV7-3; clone_size: many; j_call: TRBJ2-2; d_call: TRBD1; cdr3_aa: CASSSDRGLTGELFF; cdr3_nt: TGTGCCAGCAGTTCGGACAGGGGGCTTACCGGGGAGCTGTTTTTT
v_call: TRBV12-3/TRBV12-4; clone_size: many; j_call: TRBJ2-4; d_call: .; cdr3_aa: CASSLSLPAKNIQYF; cdr3_nt: TGTGCCAGCAGTTTGTCACTACCAGCCAAAAACATTCAGTACTTC
v_call: TRBV4-2; clone_size: many; j_call: TRBJ2-2; d_call: .; cdr3_aa: CASSRDTPHTGELFF; cdr3_nt: TGTGCCAGCAGCAGGGACACCCCCCACACCGGGGAGCTGTTTTTT
v_call: TRBV20-1; clone_size: .; j_call: TRBJ2-2; d_call: .; cdr3_aa: CSARDYRVPNTGELLF; cdr3_nt: TGCAGTGCTAGAGATTACAGGGTCCCGAACACCGGGGAGCTGCTTTTT
v_call: TRBV27; clone_size: .; j_call: TRBJ2-1; d_call: TRBD2; cdr3_aa: CASSVMGDYPSHNEQFF; cdr3_nt: TGTGCCAGCAGTGTTATGGGGGACTACCCTTCCCACAATGAGCAGTTCTTC
v_call: TRBV2; clone_size: many; j_call: TRBJ1-1; d_call: .; cdr3_aa: CASNSAGWTEAFF; cdr3_nt: TGTGCCAGCAACTCAGCGGGGTGGACTGAAGCTTTCTTT
v_call: TRBV20-1; clone_size: medium-sized; j_call: TRBJ1-1; d_call: TRBD1; cdr3_aa: CSQNPGQGNTEAFF; cdr3_nt: TGCAGCCAGAACCCCGGACAGGGAAACACTGAAGCTTTCTTT
v_call: TRBV7-8; clone_size: .; j_call: TRBJ2-6; d_call: .; cdr3_aa: CASRRKGLDFSGANVLTF; cdr3_nt: TGTGCCAGCAGACGGAAAGGGCTTGACTTCTCAGGGGCCAACGTCCTGACTTTC
v_call: TRBV20-1; clone_size: many; j_call: TRBJ2-7; d_call: TRBD2; cdr3_aa: CSARGTSGRYAYEQYF; cdr3_nt: TGCAGTGCTAGAGGGACTAGCGGGAGATATGCCTACGAGCAGTACTTC